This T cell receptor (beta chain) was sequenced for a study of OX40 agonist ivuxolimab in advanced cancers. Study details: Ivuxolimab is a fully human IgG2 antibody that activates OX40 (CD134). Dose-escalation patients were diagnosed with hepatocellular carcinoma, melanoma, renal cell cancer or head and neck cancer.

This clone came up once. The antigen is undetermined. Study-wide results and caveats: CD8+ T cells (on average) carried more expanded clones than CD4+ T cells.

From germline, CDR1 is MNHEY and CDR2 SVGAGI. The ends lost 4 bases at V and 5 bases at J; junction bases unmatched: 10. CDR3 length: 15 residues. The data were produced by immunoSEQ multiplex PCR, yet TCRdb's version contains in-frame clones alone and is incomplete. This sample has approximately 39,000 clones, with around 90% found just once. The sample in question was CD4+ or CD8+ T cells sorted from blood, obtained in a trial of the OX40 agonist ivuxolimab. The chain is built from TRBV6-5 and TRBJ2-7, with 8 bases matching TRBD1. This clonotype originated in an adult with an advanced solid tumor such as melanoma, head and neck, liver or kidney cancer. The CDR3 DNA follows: TGTGCCAGCAGTTCCGACAGGGGAAGTTTTAACGAGCAGTACTTC. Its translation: CASSSDRGSFNEQYF.